A single sample is the source of the 16 T cell receptor beta chains below, sequenced in a study of T-cell reconstitution after alpha-beta-depleted transplantation in children. It was with unique molecular identifiers that the TCRbeta library was prepared. TCRdb reprocessed the PCR reads via MiXCR and lists one record per CDR3 protein. The table lists some 600,000 distinct CDR3 sequences, 10% to 15% of them singletons. Source: PBMCs, mostly from graft donor cells, taken 360 days after TCRalphabeta/CD19-depleted stem cell transplant. These receptors all stem from a male patient younger than 18 who had a stem cell transplant for acute myeloid leukemia, so the T cells may come from the graft donor.

The chain recombines TRBV11-1 with TRBJ2-5; 9 bases are shared with TRBD2. CDR3 length: 20 amino acids. The V segment lost 1 base and the J segment 2 bases; nucleotides outside the gene matches: 17. CDR1 and CDR2 from the germline V gene are SGHAT and FQDESV (reference sequence). CDR3 DNA: TGTGCCAGCAGCTTAGAGTGGGCTAGCGGGACCGGAGTAGGGCAAGAGACCCAGTACTTC. It is translated as CASSLEWASGTGVGQETQYF.

This clonotype has more than one count but fewer than ten. V usage is TRBV29-1 and J usage is TRBJ1-1; no firm D call. Looked up from germline, CDR1 is SQVTM and CDR2 is ANQGSEA. V lost 7 bases to trimming and J lost 1 base, with 4 bases between them. The CDR3 is 10 residues long. DNA of the CDR3: TGCAGCGCCGGGAACACTGAAGCTTTCTTT. Amino acids: CSAGNTEAFF.

The genes are TRBV7-9 and TRBJ2-7; D might be TRBD1 (6 bases). The V end lost 1 base, the J end lost 2 bases, and 12 bases lay between the germline ends. Germline V lookup: CDR1 SEHNR, CDR2 FQNEAQ (reference sequence). The CDR3 has 15 residues. CDR3 sequence (DNA): TGTGCCAGCAGCTTAGGCCCCAGGGGAGCCTACGAGCAGTACTTC. This gives the protein CASSLGPRGAYEQYF.

This clonotype was recorded at least ten times. The rearrangement joins TRBV12-5 to TRBJ2-1, with 8 positions matching TRBD1. The CDR3 is made up of 17 amino acids. The V segment lost 0 bases and the J segment 5 bases; nucleotides outside the gene matches: 9. Germline V gene data show CDR1 as LGHNT and CDR2 as FRNRAP. DNA for the CDR3: TGTGCTAGTGGTTTGGTATTGTCACAGGGGGTCCACAATGAGCAGTTCTTC. Its translation: CASGLVLSQGVHNEQFF.

The J gene is TRBJ2-5, the V gene TRBV29-1; D unclear. Germline CDR1 and CDR2: SQVTM and ANQGSEA. V was shortened by 1 base and J by 2 bases, with 2 bases between the two germline ends. This CDR3 comprises 11 residues. CDR3 sequence reads: CSVEGQETQYF. The CDR3 DNA reads TGCAGCGTTGAAGGACAAGAGACCCAGTACTTC.

In this sample, this clonotype turned up a few times. The chain employs TRBV7-3 and TRBJ2-1; 7 bases align to TRBD2. The length of the CDR3 is 16 residues. The V and J ends lost 1 base and 7 bases, in that order; junction bases with no gene match: 10. CDR1 is SGHTA, CDR2 FQGTGA, per germline. The CDR3 bases are TGTGCCAGCAGCTTAATAGGCGGGGGTTCGGGAAATGAGCAGTTCTTC. It specifies CASSLIGGGSGNEQFF.

This clonotype was observed many times. The chain carries TRBV20-1 and TRBJ2-7; D not resolved. The CDR3 sequence is 12 residues long. Per germline, CDR1 DFQATT and CDR2 SNEGSKA (reference sequence). Trimming pared 0 bases from V and 9 bases from J, leaving 12 bases between. For the CDR3, the DNA is TGCAGTGCTAGAGATCACGTTTCTGGGCAGTACTTC. It translates to CSARDHVSGQYF.

This clonotype has at least ten counts. The rearrangement links TRBV5-6 to TRBJ2-7, with D perhaps matching TRBD2 (6 bases). This CDR3 has 17 residues. Per the germline V gene, CDR1 is SGHDT and CDR2 is YYEEEE. Trimming cost V 3 bases and J 3 bases, with 22 bases left between them. CDR3 sequence (DNA): TGTGCCAGCAGCTCCCCGAGGCTCCGGGACTCCCACTACGAGCAGTACTTC. Its protein product is CASSSPRLRDSHYEQYF.

This clonotype showed up just a few times. This rearrangement joins TRBV28 to TRBJ2-5; 8 bases are a match to TRBD2. Germline V gene lookup returns CDR1 MDHEN and CDR2 SYDVKM. The CDR3 covers 15 residues. Trimming cost V 4 bases and J 5 bases; bases outside gene matches: 9. The CDR3 DNA reads as TGTGCCAGCAGTTACGGGAGGGCCAACGTGGAGACCCAGTACTTC. The encoded protein is CASSYGRANVETQYF.

This clonotype was detected a few times. This rearrangement joins TRBV28 to TRBJ2-5, with TRBD2 identical over 11 bases. V lost 3 bases and J lost 1; bases outside the gene matches: 4. Germline lookup yields CDR1 MDHEN and CDR2 SYDVKM. This CDR3 is built from 16 residues. The CDR3 DNA reads TGTGCCAGCAGTTTGAGTAGCGGGAGGGCCCAAGAGACCCAGTACTTC. Translation: CASSLSSGRAQETQYF.

This chain uses TRBV11-1 with TRBJ2-3; D might be TRBD1 or TRBD2, each matching 6 bases. CDR3 length: 17 amino acids. V gave up 3 bases and J gave up 1 base, with 17 bases separating them. Per the germline V gene, CDR1 is SGHAT and CDR2 is FQDESV (reference sequence). The CDR3 DNA reads TGTGCCAGCAGCTTCCCATTGCGGGACACAGGCACAGATACGCAGTATTTT. Its translation is CASSFPLRDTGTDTQYF.

The rearrangement uses TRBV12-3 or TRBV12-4 and TRBJ2-2; D is uncertain. Trimming took off 3 bases at V and 1 base at J, with 18 bases between the two ends. The CDR3 is 18 amino acids. As DNA, the CDR3 is TGTGCCAGCAGTTTTAGTGTGCTTAGAGGAAAGAACACCGGGGAGCTGTTTTTT. Protein product: CASSFSVLRGKNTGELFF.

The chain is built from TRBV27 and TRBJ1-2, with 9 bases matching TRBD1. CDR1 and CDR2 (germline): MNHEY, SMNVEV (reference sequence). The CDR3 extends over 15 amino acids. Unmatched junction bases numbered 7, after V lost 5 bases and J lost 3 bases. The CDR3 DNA is TGTGCCAGCAGTCGACAGGGGGGTCAGGACTATGGCTACACCTTC. Amino acids: CASSRQGGQDYGYTF.

This sequence joins TRBV20-1 and TRBJ2-7; D might be TRBD2 (6 bases). The CDR3 is 11 residues long. The germline CDR1 and CDR2 sequences are DFQATT and SNEGSKA (reference sequence). The V and J ends lost 3 bases and 9 bases respectively, with 12 bases between them. CDR3 sequence (DNA): TGCAGTGCTAGGCGGGACCCACCGCAGTACTTC. This codes for CSARRDPPQYF.

In its sample, this clonotype was seen a few times. The chain recombines TRBV29-1 with TRBJ2-2; the match to TRBD2 covers 10 bases. The junction had 8 bases not matched to a gene; V was cut back by 7 bases and J by 6 bases. Germline V gives CDR1 SQVTM, CDR2 ANQGSEA. The CDR3 length is 14 residues. The CDR3 nucleotides read TGCAGCGGTGGACTAGCGGCCGCCCCCGGGGAGCTGTTTTTT. This sequence encodes CSGGLAAAPGELFF.

This clonotype was counted between two and nine times. The chain recombines TRBV12-3 or TRBV12-4 with TRBJ2-2; 9 bases are a match to TRBD1. V lost 10 bases, J lost 3 bases, and 15 bases stayed unmatched. This CDR3 has 17 residues. The CDR3 DNA reads as TGTGCCATCTTTTTGGGTGCAAACAGGGGGCACACCGGGGAGCTGTTTTTT. Its protein product is CAIFLGANRGHTGELFF.